These 24 T cell receptor beta chains were sequenced from one sample in a study of beta chain features in type 1 diabetes. These receptors' antigens are unknown. The authors reverse transcribed all of the isolated RNA, so sequencing captured expressed TCRB transcripts. The method was immunoSEQ multiplex PCR; TCRdb's version includes in-frame clones alone and lacks a portion of them. Here the sample spans 300,000 to 450,000 clones, 9.6% being singletons. General study points: TCRB CDR3 length was moderately but significantly reduced in all four CD4+ subsets of Type 1 diabetes patients.

Sequenced sample: central memory CD4+ T cells from blood. These receptors came from a man younger than 45 with type 1 diabetes.

V and J are TRBV5-5 and TRBJ1-1; 7 positions agree with TRBD1. CDR3 length equals 15 residues. Germline CDR1 SGHKS, CDR2 YYEKEE (reference sequence). Unmatched junction bases numbered 7, after V lost 4 bases and J lost 1 base. CDR3 DNA sequence: TGTGCCAGCAGCCAGACAGGGTGGGGGAACACTGAAGCTTTCTTT. Protein: CASSQTGWGNTEAFF.

This clone has at least ten counts. The V gene is TRBV28, the J gene TRBJ2-1; 7 bases are a match to TRBD2. Germline V gene lookup returns CDR1 MDHEN and CDR2 SYDVKM. The CDR3 covers 16 residues. Trimming removed 6 bases from V and 7 bases from J; junction bases left unmatched: 15. This chain's CDR3 is CASSSSGGRTRNEQFF. CDR3 nucleotide sequence: TGTGCCAGCAGCTCCTCGGGGGGAAGAACAAGGAATGAGCAGTTCTTC.

The chain combines TRBV6-1 with TRBJ1-2; possibly TRBD1 for D (6 bases). The germline V gene encodes CDR1 MNHNS and CDR2 SASEGT. The CDR3 spans 13 residues. V was pared by 6 bases and J by 3 bases, with 11 bases between. Written as DNA, the CDR3 is TGTGCCAGCAGACCAAGACAGGACTATGGCTACACCTTC. It codes for CASRPRQDYGYTF.

The rearrangement joins TRBV6-1 to TRBJ2-5, with 7 nucleotides matching TRBD2. The CDR3 is made up of 14 amino acids. Germline loops: CDR1 MNHNS, CDR2 SASEGT. V lost 3 bases and J lost 4; bases outside the gene matches: 5. The CDR3 is CASSEGAGIETQYF. The DNA for the CDR3 is TGTGCCAGCAGTGAGGGAGCGGGAATAGAGACCCAGTACTTC.

This clone has just a few counts. Mismatch with germline at one junction end may stem from a read error. The genes are TRBV4-1 and TRBJ2-6; D perhaps matches TRBD2 (5 bases). The CDR3 covers 16 residues. Looked up from germline, CDR1 is MGHRA and CDR2 is YSYEKL. In nucleotides, the CDR3 is TGTGCCAGCAGCTTTTCCTTAGCGTCTGGGGCCAACGTCCTGACTTTC. Translated: CASSFSLASGANVLTF.

The chain has TRBV7-9 and TRBJ2-5, with D perhaps matching TRBD2 (6 bases). The germline gives CDR1 SEHNR, CDR2 FQNEAQ (reference sequence). V lost 5 bases, J lost 8 bases, and 15 bases lay in between. The CDR3 has 13 amino acids. The CDR3 DNA follows: TGTGCCAGCAGCCGGGGGTCCGGGACTACCCAGTACTTC. Protein: CASSRGSGTTQYF. The variable domain in full, completed from reference TRBV7-9 and TRBJ2-5, reads DTGVSQNPRHKITKRGQNVTFRCDPISEHNRLYWYRQTLGQGPEFLTYFQNEAQLEKSRLLSDRFSAERPKGSFSTLEIQRTEQGDSAMYLCASSRGSGTTQYFGPGTRLLVL.

This clone has more than one count but fewer than ten. The chain uses TRBV30 and TRBJ2-5; D possibly corresponds to TRBD2 (6 bases). This CDR3 spans 12 amino acids. Germline loops: CDR1 GTSNPN, CDR2 SVGIG (reference sequence). V lost 5 bases and J 4 bases, leaving 11 bases between the germline ends. CDR3 amino acids: CAWRSGGETQYF. CDR3 DNA sequence: TGTGCCTGGCGGTCCGGGGGAGAGACCCAGTACTTC. The full variable domain, completed using reference TRBV30 and TRBJ2-5, is SQTIHQWPATLVQPVGSPLSLECTVEGTSNPNLYWYRQAAGRGLQLLFYSVGIGQISSEVPQNLSASRPQDRQFILSSKKLLLSDSGFYLCAWRSGGETQYFGPGTRLLVL.

This clone came up a few times. A clone one base away is much larger, so this may be a read error. Other DNA sequences of this sample code for an identical CDR3. This chain joins TRBV7-8 and TRBJ2-7; D unresolved. Germline lookup yields CDR1 SGHVS and CDR2 FQNEAQ. V lost 3 bases and J 0 bases, leaving 0 bases between the germline ends. The CDR3 contains 11 residues. The chain's CDR3 is CASSFSYEQYF. The CDR3 nucleotides are TGTGCCAGCAGCTTCTCCTACGAGCAGTACTTC.

The chain links TRBV9 to TRBJ1-2, with 11 positions matching TRBD1. The trim removed 1 base at V and 5 bases at J, leaving 4 bases unmatched. The CDR3 runs 15 residues. Germline V gives CDR1 SGDLS, CDR2 YYNGEE. DNA for the CDR3: TGTGCCAGCAGCGTAATGGGACAGGGGGATTATGGCTACACCTTC. Its translation is CASSVMGQGDYGYTF. Full variable domain (missing parts from reference TRBV9 and TRBJ1-2): DSGVTQTPKHLITATGQRVTLRCSPRSGDLSVYWYQQSLDQGLQFLIQYYNGEERAKGNILERFSAQQFPDLHSELNLSSLELGDSALYFCASSVMGQGDYGYTFGSGTRLTVV.

This clone came up a few times. The CDR3: CASSFLRGEYGYTF. The CDR3 DNA follows: TGTGCCAGCAGTTTCCTCCGTGGAGAGTATGGCTACACCTTC. The genes are TRBV28 and TRBJ1-2, with D hard to call. Trimming stripped 3 bases from V and 5 bases from J, with 13 bases between. This CDR3 is built from 14 residues. Germline CDR1 MDHEN, CDR2 SYDVKM.

This chain connects TRBV28 to TRBJ1-2; no clear D gene. This CDR3 spans 10 amino acids. Germline V CDR1 and CDR2: MDHEN, SYDVKM. V was shortened by 6 bases and J by 5 bases, with 4 bases between the two germline ends. The CDR3 coding sequence is TGTGCCAGCAGCAATTATGGCTACACCTTC. Its translation: CASSNYGYTF.

This chain links TRBV27 with TRBJ2-2, with 8 positions matching TRBD1. The CDR3 spans 15 residues. From germline, CDR1 is MNHEY and CDR2 SMNVEV (reference sequence). Trimming cost V 4 bases and J 3 bases; bases outside gene matches: 4. Written as DNA, the CDR3 is TGTGCCAGCAGTTCAGGGACAGGCTACACCGGGGAGCTGTTTTTT. As protein: CASSSGTGYTGELFF.

This clone was picked up a small number of times. The V call is TRBV19, the J call TRBJ1-2; 8 nucleotides align to TRBD1. Germline CDR1 and CDR2: LNHDA and SQIVND (reference sequence). The V gene end was trimmed by 7 bases and the J gene end by 1 base; junction bases not matched to a gene: 8. The CDR3 is 15 residues long. CDR3 coding DNA: TGTGCCAGTATCCCAGGACAGGGCCTTAACTATGGCTACACCTTC. Translating it yields CASIPGQGLNYGYTF.

A few counts support this clone. The chain has TRBV5-1 and TRBJ2-5, with D possibly matching TRBD2 (6 bases). This CDR3 spans 15 amino acids. CDR1 and CDR2 (germline): SGHRS, YFSETQ. Between the trimmed V and J ends, which lost 5 bases and 5 bases, there was a span of 19 bases. The CDR3 region has the DNA TGCGCCAGCAGGGACGGGAGTTGGGGAAGTGAGACCCAGTACTTC. Amino acids: CASRDGSWGSETQYF.

This clone turned up a few times. This chain joins TRBV7-8 and TRBJ1-5; a weak D match, TRBD1 (5 bases). From germline, CDR1 is SGHVS and CDR2 FQNEAQ. V lost 3 bases to trimming and J lost 6 bases, with 12 bases between them. The CDR3 runs to 14 residues. The CDR3 DNA sequence: TGTGCCAGCAGCTTTGGGGGGATGACTCAGCCCCAGCATTTT. Translated: CASSFGGMTQPQHF. The complete variable domain, with remaining parts taken from reference TRBV7-8 and TRBJ1-5, reads GAGVSQSPRYKVAKRGQDVALRCDPISGHVSLFWYQQALGQGPEFLTYFQNEAQLDKSGLPSDRFFAERPEGSVSTLKIQRTQQEDSAVYLCASSFGGMTQPQHFGDGTRLSIL.

This clone was seen a handful of times. V gene TRBV7-2 combines with J gene TRBJ2-7; 7 bases map to TRBD2. CDR3 length: 14 residues. V was pared by 10 bases and J by 3 bases, with 12 bases of the junction left unmatched. The germline V gene has CDR1 SGHTA and CDR2 FQGNSA. The DNA for the CDR3 is TGTGCCACACAGCCGGGCGGGAGTAGCTACGAGCAGTACTTC. Encoded protein: CATQPGGSSYEQYF.

In its sample, this clone was seen many times. This rearrangement joins TRBV19 to TRBJ2-1, with 9 bases lining up with TRBD2. The CDR3 extends over 15 amino acids. CDR1 is LNHDA, CDR2 SQIVND, per germline (reference sequence). Germline trimming cut 6 bases from V and 15 bases from J; bases unmatched to any gene: 18. This CDR3 is CASSRGTSRQERGFF. CDR3 coding DNA: TGTGCCAGTAGCCGGGGGACTAGCCGGCAGGAGCGAGGGTTCTTC. Based on the CDR3 plus reference TRBV19 and TRBJ2-1, the full variable domain is DGGITQSPKYLFRKEGQNVTLSCEQNLNHDAMYWYRQDPGQGLRLIYYSQIVNDFQKGDIAEGYSVSREKKESFPLTVTSAQKNPTAFYLCASSRGTSRQERGFFGPGTRLTVL.

V and J are TRBV28 and TRBJ2-7, with 12 bases that match TRBD1. Germline loops: CDR1 MDHEN, CDR2 SYDVKM. Germline trimming cut 3 bases from V and 5 bases from J; bases unmatched to any gene: 11. The CDR3 is 17 amino acids. The CDR3 nucleotides read TGTGCCAGCAGTTTGGCCCCCGGGACAGGGGGCTTCCACGAGCAGTACTTC. Translation: CASSLAPGTGGFHEQYF.

The rearrangement links TRBV30 to TRBJ1-1; 9 nucleotides align to TRBD1. Germline trimming cut 5 bases from V and 6 bases from J; bases unmatched to any gene: 28. Germline CDR1 is GTSNPN and CDR2 is SVGIG (reference sequence). The CDR3 has 20 residues. CDR3 bases: TGTGCCTGGGACGGGGCCATGCCCCATACGCGGGACAGGGAGGCGGCTGAAGCTTTCTTT. This gives the protein CAWDGAMPHTRDREAAEAFF. Full variable domain (outside the CDR3, taken from reference TRBV30 and TRBJ1-1): SQTIHQWPATLVQPVGSPLSLECTVEGTSNPNLYWYRQAAGRGLQLLFYSVGIGQISSEVPQNLSASRPQDRQFILSSKKLLLSDSGFYLCAWDGAMPHTRDREAAEAFFGQGTRLTVV.

This clone was observed a few times. This chain joins TRBV28 and TRBJ2-3, with D hard to call. The CDR3 has 15 amino acids. Germline CDR1 is MDHEN and CDR2 is SYDVKM. Trimming stripped 6 bases from V and 1 base from J, with 14 bases between. The CDR3 DNA sequence: TGTGCCAGCAGCTTAACTTCACTGGGCACAGATACGCAGTATTTT. This gives the protein CASSLTSLGTDTQYF.

There are a few counts of this clone. The chain links TRBV7-2 to TRBJ2-5; D is possibly TRBD1 (6 bases). CDR3 length: 13 residues. In germline, CDR1 is SGHTA, CDR2 FQGNSA. V shed 6 bases and J shed 4 bases, with 12 bases lying between them. CDR3 in DNA: TGTGCCAGCAGTAGACAGGTCACAGAGACCCAGTACTTC. Its translation: CASSRQVTETQYF.

This clone was recorded a few times. The chain joins TRBV27 to TRBJ1-2; 7 nucleotides align to TRBD1. In germline, CDR1 is MNHEY, CDR2 SMNVEV (reference sequence). Trimming removed 4 bases from V and 9 bases from J; junction bases left unmatched: 14. The CDR3 spans 15 residues. CDR3 sequence: CASSSYLSPTGSYTF. CDR3 DNA sequence: TGTGCCAGCAGTTCCTACCTCTCTCCGACAGGGAGCTACACCTTC.

This clone was seen a handful of times. The V and J genes are TRBV30 and TRBJ1-1; 8 bases are a match to TRBD1. The germline gives CDR1 GTSNPN, CDR2 SVGIG (reference sequence). The V segment lost 7 bases and the J segment 4 bases; nucleotides outside the gene matches: 5. The CDR3 is 12 residues long. CDR3 nucleotides: TGTGCCTTCGGACAGGGCAGCACTGAAGCTTTCTTT. Its protein product is CAFGQGSTEAFF.

J is TRBJ2-7 and V is TRBV5-1, with 11 bases matching TRBD1. Looked up from germline, CDR1 is SGHRS and CDR2 is YFSETQ. The J segment lost 3 bases and the V segment lost 4 bases, leaving 3 bases of the junction unmatched. The CDR3 extends over 14 amino acids. The CDR3 region is CASSHGTGGYEQYF. The CDR3 region has the DNA TGCGCCAGCAGCCACGGGACAGGGGGCTACGAGCAGTACTTC.